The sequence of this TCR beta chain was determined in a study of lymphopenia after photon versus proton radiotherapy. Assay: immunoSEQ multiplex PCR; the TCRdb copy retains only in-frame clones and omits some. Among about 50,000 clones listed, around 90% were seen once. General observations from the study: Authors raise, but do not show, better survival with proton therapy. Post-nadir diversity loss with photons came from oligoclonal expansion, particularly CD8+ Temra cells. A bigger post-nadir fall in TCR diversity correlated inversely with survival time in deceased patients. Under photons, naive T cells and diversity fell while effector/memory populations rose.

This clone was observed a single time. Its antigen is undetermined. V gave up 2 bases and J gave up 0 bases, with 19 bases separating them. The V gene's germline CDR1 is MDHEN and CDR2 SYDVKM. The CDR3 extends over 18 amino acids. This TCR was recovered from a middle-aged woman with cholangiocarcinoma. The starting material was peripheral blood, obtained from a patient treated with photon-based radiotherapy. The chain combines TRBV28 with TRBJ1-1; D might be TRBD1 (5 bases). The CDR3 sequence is CASSLDLSGGDLNTEAFF. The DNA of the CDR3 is TGTGCCAGCAGTTTAGATTTAAGCGGGGGGGATCTGAACACTGAAGCTTTCTTT. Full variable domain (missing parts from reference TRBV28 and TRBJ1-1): DVKVTQSSRYLVKRTGEKVFLECVQDMDHENMFWYRQDPGLGLRLIYFSYDVKMKEKGDIPEGYSVSREKKERFSLILESASTNQTSMYLCASSLDLSGGDLNTEAFFGQGTRLTVV.